Listed below are T cell receptor beta chains from one sample, sequenced in a study of T cell changes during pregnancy in multiple sclerosis. Profiling relied on immunoSEQ multiplex PCR, and the TCRdb table lists in-frame clones only, not all of them. The table includes roughly 93,000 clones, about 91% detected once. The source material was peripheral blood, sampled after pregnancy. These receptors originate from a female donor in good health, enrolled as a control in a pregnancy study. Each CDR3 is given with its conserved first and last residue. D genes are given only for firm matches. The size of a clone is reported for some rows only, either as once, few or many, or as a class for expanded clones.

>18|TRBJ2-2|-|TRBV7-3|-
TGTGCCAGCAGCTTAAGGGGGGTCGGACCTGCGAACACCGGGGAGCTGTTTTTT
CASSLRGVGPANTGELFF
>18|TRBJ2-1|TRBD2|TRBV7-8|-
TGTGCCAGCAGCTTAGGGGTAGTCGGGGGGTTTGGGGGCAATGAGCAGTTCTTC
CASSLGVVGGFGGNEQFF
>14|TRBJ2-7|-|TRBV28|-
TGTGCCAGCAGTTTAGGAGGGAGAACGCCTTTACCGTACTTC
CASSLGGRTPLPYF
>16|TRBJ2-3|-|TRBV6-1|-
TGTGCCAGCAGTGAATTAAGGCGGGGAAGTTCAGATACGCAGTATTTT
CASSELRRGSSDTQYF
>13|TRBJ1-1|-|TRBV4-1|-
TGCGCCAGCAGCCAACTACTAAACACTGAAGCTTTCTTT
CASSQLLNTEAFF
>15|TRBJ2-4|TRBD1|TRBV18|-
TGTGCCAGCTCACCCGGCCGACAGGGGAGAAACATTCAGTACTTC
CASSPGRQGRNIQYF
>14|TRBJ2-7|TRBD1|TRBV6-5|-
TGTGCCAGCAGATTAGGACAGGGCCCGGACGAGCAGTACTTC
CASRLGQGPDEQYF
>15|TRBJ1-6|TRBD1|TRBV7-2|-
TGTGCCAGCAGGGGACAGATGACGGGGAATTCACCCCTCCACTTT
CASRGQMTGNSPLHF
>18|TRBJ1-2|-|TRBV11-2|-
TGTGCCAGCAGCTTAGGGCGAGGCAGGGGCTCGCGGTTTGATGGCTACACCTTC
CASSLGRGRGSRFDGYTF
>13|TRBJ1-4|-|TRBV6-6|-
TGTGCCAGCACCCCCCCCCGTAATGAAAAACTGTTTTTT
CASTPPRNEKLFF
>13|TRBJ1-1|-|TRBV10-1|-
TGCGCCAGCAGTCCGGACAGCCTCACTGAAGCTTTCTTT
CASSPDSLTEAFF
>12|TRBJ1-2|TRBD1|TRBV6-5|-
TGTGCCACCGAGACAGGGCCCTATGGCTACACCTTC
CATETGPYGYTF
>19|TRBJ2-3|TRBD2|TRBV27|-
TGTGCCAGCAGTTCGAGGGGGACTGGGAGCGGGGGGACCGGATATACGCAGTATTTT
CASSSRGTGSGGTGYTQYF
>14|TRBJ2-2|-|TRBV6-1|-
TGTGCCAACAGCCCCAGGGTTGTCACCGGGGAGCTGTTTTTT
CANSPRVVTGELFF
>14|TRBJ2-7|-|TRBV4-2|once
TGTGCCAGCAGACACGGCGGGACAGCCTACGAGCAGTACTTC
CASRHGGTAYEQYF
>16|TRBJ1-1|-|TRBV6-5|once
TGTGCCAGCAGTTACTGGGGGGGAAGGGGTGGCACTGAGGCTTTCTTT
CASSYWGGRGGTEAFF
>16|TRBJ2-1|TRBD2|TRBV7-9|-
TGTGCCAGCCGAACCTTCCGCGGGAGGGGAAACAATGAGCAGTTCTTC
CASRTFRGRGNNEQFF
>14|TRBJ1-4|-|TRBV7-8|-
TGTGCCAGCAGCCCGCAGGGTCCTAATGAAAAACTGTTTTTT
CASSPQGPNEKLFF
>15|TRBJ2-1|TRBD2|TRBV5-1|-
TGCGCCAGCAGCTTGGGTCGGGGGGGCCACGATGAGCAGTTCTTC
CASSLGRGGHDEQFF
>15|TRBJ2-7|TRBD2|TRBV19|-
TGTGCCAGCTCCGGCGGTTGGGGGGGTACGTACGAGCAGTACTTC
CASSGGWGGTYEQYF
>14|TRBJ1-4|-|TRBV15|-
TGTGCCACCACCAGGTGGGGGGTATATGAAAAACTGTTTTTT
CATTRWGVYEKLFF
>17|TRBJ1-5|TRBD1|TRBV27|-
TGTGCCAGCAGGAGGTCTCAGGGGGCTAGACGGGATCAGCCCCAGCATTTT
CASRRSQGARRDQPQHF
>16|TRBJ1-5|TRBD1|TRBV6-1|-
TGTGCCAGCAGTGAAGGGTTTTCCAGGGGGCGTTGGCCCCAGCATTTT
CASSEGFSRGRWPQHF
>16|TRBJ1-2|TRBD1|TRBV28|-
TGTGCCAGCAGTCCTTCCCCCGGACAGGGGGAGGGTGGCTACACCTTC
CASSPSPGQGEGGYTF
>14|TRBJ2-2|TRBD1|TRBV5-6|-
TGTGCCAGCAGCCCCACAGGGGTTTCCGGGGAGCTGTTTTTT
CASSPTGVSGELFF
>17|TRBJ1-5|TRBD1|TRBV27|-
TGTGCCAGCAGTTTATACGGGTTCGGGGACAGGAATCAGCCCCAGCATTTT
CASSLYGFGDRNQPQHF
>15|TRBJ2-3|-|TRBV2|-
TGTGCCAGCAGTGAGTTAGCCCCTAGCACAGATACGCAGTATTTT
CASSELAPSTDTQYF
>13|TRBJ1-2|-|TRBV6-5|-
TGTGCCAGCAGTACCCCGGGACATCCGAGCTACACCTTC
CASSTPGHPSYTF
>14|TRBJ1-2|-|TRBV27|once
TGTGCCAGCAGTTTATCTAGGCAGGGTTATGGCTACACCTTC
CASSLSRQGYGYTF
>15|TRBJ1-6|-|TRBV27|-
TGTGCCAGCAGTGACAGTAGCTCCTATAATTCACCCCTCCACTTT
CASSDSSSYNSPLHF
>12|TRBJ2-7|-|TRBV30|once
TGTGCCTGGAGTCGGGGCTCCTACGAGCAGTACTTC
CAWSRGSYEQYF
>17|TRBJ1-5|TRBD1|TRBV6-1|-
TGTGCCAGCAGTGAAGCTTTTAGGCAGGGGGCCGGTCAGCCCCAGCATTTT
CASSEAFRQGAGQPQHF
>14|TRBJ1-1|-|TRBV6-6|-
TGTGCCAGCAGTTACTCCGCAGGGGCTAATGAAGCTTTCTTT
CASSYSAGANEAFF
>19|TRBJ2-3|TRBD2|TRBV12-5|-
TGTGCTAGTGGTTTGCCGGCAGCGGGGGGGCCGCCCGGGGCAGATACGCAGTATTTT
CASGLPAAGGPPGADTQYF
>14|TRBJ1-2|TRBD1|TRBV28|-
TGTGCCAGCTCTGGGACAGGGGCCAACTATGGCTACACCTTC
CASSGTGANYGYTF
>15|TRBJ2-7|-|TRBV4-2|-
TGTGCCAGCAGCCAAGAATCAGTGGTAGACTACGAGCAGTACTTC
CASSQESVVDYEQYF
>15|TRBJ2-1|TRBD2|TRBV5-1|-
TGCGCCAGCAGCTGGGGACTAGCGGGATACAATGAGCAGTTCTTC
CASSWGLAGYNEQFF
>15|TRBJ1-1|-|TRBV7-6|-
TGTGCCAGCAGCTTAGATCACCAGGGGTACACTGAAGCTTTCTTT
CASSLDHQGYTEAFF
>14|TRBJ1-5|-|TRBV15|-
TGTGCCACCAGCAGAGCTCAGGCAGGTCAGCCCCAGCATTTT
CATSRAQAGQPQHF
>14|TRBJ2-7|TRBD1|TRBV27|once
TGTGCCAGCAGTTTCGGACAGGGGCTATACGAGCAGTACTTC
CASSFGQGLYEQYF
>15|TRBJ1-5|TRBD1|TRBV7-6|-
TGTGCCAGCAGCTTGGGGACAGCCACGAATGAGCCCCAGCATTTT
CASSLGTATNEPQHF
>16|TRBJ2-1|-|TRBV9|-
TGTGCCAGCAGCGCCCAGGGGCACAGCTCCTACAATGAGCAGTTCTTC
CASSAQGHSSYNEQFF
>15|TRBJ1-6|-|TRBV12-5|few
TGTGCTAGTGGTTTGGAAGGGGTAGAGAATTCACCCCTCCACTTT
CASGLEGVENSPLHF
>14|TRBJ2-7|TRBD2|TRBV7-2|once
TGTGCCAGCAGTTACGGGCTAGCGGTATACGAGCAGTACTTC
CASSYGLAVYEQYF
>18|TRBJ2-6|-|TRBV2|-
TGTGCCAGCAGCCAACGGGGGGCTGACCGGTGGGGGGCCAACGTCCTGACTTTC
CASSQRGADRWGANVLTF
>13|TRBJ2-2|TRBD1|TRBV11-2|-
TGTGCCAGCAGCTTACAGGGGGCCGGGGAGCTGTTTTTT
CASSLQGAGELFF
>14|TRBJ1-5|TRBD1|TRBV9|-
TGTGCCAGCAGCCTAGGACAGGGGGATCAGCCCCAGCATTTT
CASSLGQGDQPQHF
>14|TRBJ1-2|-|TRBV4-1|-
TGCGCCAGCAGCCAAGATCCCAACCCCCCCCCGCAGGTCTTC
CASSQDPNPPPQVF
>16|TRBJ2-3|-|TRBV21-1|-
TGTGCCAGCAGCAAAGCCTCGGGGGGAAACACAGATACGCAGTATTTT
CASSKASGGNTDTQYF
>15|TRBJ1-1|-|TRBV11-2|once
TGTGCCAGCAGCTTTCGTCAGGGAGGGAACACTGAAGCTTTCTTT
CASSFRQGGNTEAFF
>18|TRBJ2-6|TRBD2|TRBV27|-
TGTGCCAGCAGTAGCTGGACTAGCGGGGGACCCGGGGCCAACGTCCTGACTTTC
CASSSWTSGGPGANVLTF
>14|TRBJ2-7|TRBD2|TRBV19|once
TGTGCCAGTAGTAGGACTAGCGGGAGCTACGAGCAGTACTTC
CASSRTSGSYEQYF
>15|TRBJ2-7|-|TRBV7-2|-
TGTGCCAGCAGCCCCGACCCTATAGCTTCCTACGAGCAGTACTTC
CASSPDPIASYEQYF
>14|TRBJ2-7|TRBD1|TRBV5-1|-
TGCGCCAGCAGCACCTACAGGGGGCTGCGGGAGCAGTACTTC
CASSTYRGLREQYF